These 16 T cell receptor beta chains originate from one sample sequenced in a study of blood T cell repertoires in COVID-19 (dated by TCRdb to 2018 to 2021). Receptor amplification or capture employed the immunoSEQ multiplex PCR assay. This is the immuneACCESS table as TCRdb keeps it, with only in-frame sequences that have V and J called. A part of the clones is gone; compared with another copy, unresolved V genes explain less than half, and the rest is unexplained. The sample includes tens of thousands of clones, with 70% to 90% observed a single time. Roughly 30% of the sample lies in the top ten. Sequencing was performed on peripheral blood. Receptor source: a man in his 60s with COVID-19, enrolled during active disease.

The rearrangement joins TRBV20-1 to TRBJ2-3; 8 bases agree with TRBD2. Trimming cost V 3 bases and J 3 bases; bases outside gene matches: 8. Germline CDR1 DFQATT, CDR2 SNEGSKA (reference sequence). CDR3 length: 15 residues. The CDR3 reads CSASTSGARTDTQYF. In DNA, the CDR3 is TGCAGTGCTAGTACTAGCGGAGCCAGGACAGATACGCAGTATTTT.

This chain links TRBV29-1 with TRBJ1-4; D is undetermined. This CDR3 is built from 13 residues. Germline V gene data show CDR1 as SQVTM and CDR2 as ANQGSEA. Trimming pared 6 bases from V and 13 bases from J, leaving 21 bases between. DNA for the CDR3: TGCAGCGTAGCGCCCAAGGAAGGAATGGGACTGTTTTTT. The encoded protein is CSVAPKEGMGLFF.

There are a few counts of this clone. In DNA form, the CDR3 reads TGCGCCAGCAGCCAAGACCCACCTGCGGGTATGGCAGATACGCAGTATTTT. Encoded protein: CASSQDPPAGMADTQYF. The V call is TRBV4-1, the J call TRBJ2-3; D is perhaps TRBD2 (5 bases). The CDR3 loop spans 17 amino acids. Trimming removed 0 bases at V and 4 bases at J, with 17 bases between. CDR1 is MGHRA and CDR2 is YSYEKL in the germline V gene.

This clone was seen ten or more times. The CDR3 protein is CASSHDRGEKLFF. The CDR3 DNA reads as TGTGCCAGCAGCCACGACAGGGGGGAAAAACTGTTTTTT. This chain links TRBV9 with TRBJ1-4; 9 positions match TRBD1. The CDR3 totals 13 residues. V was clipped by 4 bases and J by 8 bases; unmatched bases: 3. Germline CDR1 reads SGDLS; CDR2 reads YYNGEE.

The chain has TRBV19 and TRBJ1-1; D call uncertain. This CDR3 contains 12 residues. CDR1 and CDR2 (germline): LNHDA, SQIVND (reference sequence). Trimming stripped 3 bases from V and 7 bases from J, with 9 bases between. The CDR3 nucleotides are TGTGCCAGTAGTATTAGCCGAGGTGAAGCTTTCTTT. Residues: CASSISRGEAFF.

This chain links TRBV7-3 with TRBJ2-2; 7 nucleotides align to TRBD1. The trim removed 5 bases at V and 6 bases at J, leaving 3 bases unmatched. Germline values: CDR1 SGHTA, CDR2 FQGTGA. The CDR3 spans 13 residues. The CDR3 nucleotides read TGTGCCAGCAGCCACGGGACAGCCGGGGAGCTGTTTTTT. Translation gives CASSHGTAGELFF.

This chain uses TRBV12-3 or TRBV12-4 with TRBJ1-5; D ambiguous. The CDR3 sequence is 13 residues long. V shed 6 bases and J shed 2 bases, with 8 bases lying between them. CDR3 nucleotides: TGTGCCAGCAGCGATGAGGGCAATCAGCCCCAGCATTTT. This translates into CASSDEGNQPQHF.

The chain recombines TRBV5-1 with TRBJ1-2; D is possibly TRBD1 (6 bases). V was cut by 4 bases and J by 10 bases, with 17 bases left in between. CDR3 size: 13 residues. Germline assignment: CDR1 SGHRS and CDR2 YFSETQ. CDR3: CASSVQGNHDYTF. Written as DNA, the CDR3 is TGCGCCAGCAGCGTACAGGGTAACCATGACTACACCTTC.

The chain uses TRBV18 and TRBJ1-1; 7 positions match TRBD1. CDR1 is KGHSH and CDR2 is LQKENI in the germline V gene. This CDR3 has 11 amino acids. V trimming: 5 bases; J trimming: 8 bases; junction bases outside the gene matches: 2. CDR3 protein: CASSVDREAFF. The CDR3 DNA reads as TGTGCCAGCTCAGTGGACAGGGAAGCTTTCTTT.

In DNA form, the CDR3 reads TGTGCCAGCAGGGCCGGGACTAGCGCAGTTAACGAGCAGTACTTC. Translating it yields CASRAGTSAVNEQYF. The chain is built from TRBV7-9 and TRBJ2-7, with TRBD2 matching 10 bases. V trimming: 6 bases; J trimming: 5 bases; junction bases outside the gene matches: 10. Germline V CDR1 and CDR2: SEHNR, FQNEAQ (reference sequence). The CDR3 has 15 amino acids. The full variable domain, with the rest looked up from reference TRBV7-9 and TRBJ2-7, is DTGVSQNPRHKITKRGQNVTFRCDPISEHNRLYWYRQTLGQGPEFLTYFQNEAQLEKSRLLSDRFSAERPKGSFSTLEIQRTEQGDSAMYLCASRAGTSAVNEQYFGPGTRLTVT.

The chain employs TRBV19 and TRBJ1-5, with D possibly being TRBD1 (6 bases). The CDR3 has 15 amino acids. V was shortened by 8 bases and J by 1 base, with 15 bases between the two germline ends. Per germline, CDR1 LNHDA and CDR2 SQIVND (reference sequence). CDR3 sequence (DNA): TGTGCCAGTGTTCAAGGGGGTCAAAGCAATCAGCCCCAGCATTTT. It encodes CASVQGGQSNQPQHF.

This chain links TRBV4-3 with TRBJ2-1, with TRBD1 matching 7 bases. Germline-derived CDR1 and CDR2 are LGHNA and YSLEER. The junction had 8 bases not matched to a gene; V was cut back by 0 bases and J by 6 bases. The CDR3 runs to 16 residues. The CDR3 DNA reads TGCGCCAGCAGCCAAGACGGCCTTGACAGGGCCAATGAGCAGTTCTTC. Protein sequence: CASSQDGLDRANEQFF.

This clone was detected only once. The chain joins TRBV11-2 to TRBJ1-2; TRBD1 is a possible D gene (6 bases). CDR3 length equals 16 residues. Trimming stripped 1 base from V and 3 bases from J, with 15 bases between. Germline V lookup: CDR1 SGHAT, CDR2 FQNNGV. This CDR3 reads CASSLVRDISYYGYTF. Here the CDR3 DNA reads TGTGCCAGCAGCTTAGTTCGGGACATCTCCTACTATGGCTACACCTTC.

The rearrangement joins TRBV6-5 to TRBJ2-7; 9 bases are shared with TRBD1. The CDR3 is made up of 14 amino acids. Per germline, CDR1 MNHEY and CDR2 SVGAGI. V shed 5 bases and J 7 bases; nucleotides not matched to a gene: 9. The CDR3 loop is CASSTGTGSREQYF. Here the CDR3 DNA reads TGTGCCAGCAGTACCGGGACAGGGAGTCGGGAGCAGTACTTC.

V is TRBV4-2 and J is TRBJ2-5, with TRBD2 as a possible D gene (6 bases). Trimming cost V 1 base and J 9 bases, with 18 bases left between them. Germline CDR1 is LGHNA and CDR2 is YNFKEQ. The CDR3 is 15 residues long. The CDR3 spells CASSQAPSGVVAQYF. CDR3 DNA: TGTGCCAGCAGCCAAGCCCCCTCGGGGGTTGTGGCCCAGTACTTC.

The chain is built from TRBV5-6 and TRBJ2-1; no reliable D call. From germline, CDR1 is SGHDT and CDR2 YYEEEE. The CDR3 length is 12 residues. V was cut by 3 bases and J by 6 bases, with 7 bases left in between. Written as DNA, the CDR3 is TGTGCCAGCAGCTCAGGATTCAATGAGCAGTTCTTC. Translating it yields CASSSGFNEQFF.